This is a list of T cell receptor beta chains from one sample in a study of vaccination and CD4 T cells after COVID-19. Which antigens these TCRs recognize remains unknown. TCRdb processed the PCR reads anew with MiXCR; each CDR3 protein has one entry. The sample contains just over 4,000 distinct CDR3 sequences, roughly 77% of which appear only once. Sequencing used CD4+ T cells from blood, cultured in vitro. The receptors originated from a human donor in good health. Both conserved end residues are part of each CDR3. The D gene is left open where the match is weak. Some rows have no size entry. The others give once, few or many, or a class for an expanded clone.

TRBD1	TRBJ1-5	-	TRBV12-3/TRBV12-4	TGTGCCAGCAGTTATAGGGACAGTCGCAATCAGCCCCAGCATTTT	CASSYRDSRNQPQHF
-	TRBJ1-1	-	TRBV6-1	TGTGCCAGCAGAGGGACGGACATGAACACTGAAGCTTTCTTT	CASRGTDMNTEAFF
-	TRBJ1-5	few	TRBV6-2/TRBV6-3	TGTGCCAGCAGCGCTCTCGGCCAGGGCGTTAGAAATCAGCCCCAGCATTTT	CASSALGQGVRNQPQHF
-	TRBJ1-2	large	TRBV10-2	TGCGCCAGCACCGAGGCATTCAGGGGCGGTGGCTACACCTTC	CASTEAFRGGGYTF
TRBD1	TRBJ1-5	-	TRBV12-5	TGTGCTAGTAGTCGGGCAGGGGGAAGCAATCAGCCCCAGCATTTT	CASSRAGGSNQPQHF
-	TRBJ1-5	-	TRBV20-1	TGCAGTGCCCCGGATGTCAGCAATCAGCCCCAGCATTTT	CSAPDVSNQPQHF
-	TRBJ1-2	few	TRBV6-1	TGTGCCAGCAGGGGAACCGTCCAGTCCAACTATGGCTACACCTTC	CASRGTVQSNYGYTF
-	TRBJ2-7	large	TRBV28	TGTGCCAGCAGTCGGACCCAGGGCAACTACGAGCAGTACTTC	CASSRTQGNYEQYF
-	TRBJ1-6	few	TRBV7-9	TGTGCCAGCAGCTTTACCAGAGATAATTCACCCCTCCACTTT	CASSFTRDNSPLHF
TRBD2	TRBJ2-4	-	TRBV11-2	TGTGCCAGCAGCTTAGGGGGAGGGATTGGAATGGCCAAAAACATTCAGTACTTC	CASSLGGGIGMAKNIQYF
-	TRBJ1-5	-	TRBV12-3/TRBV12-4	TGTGCCAGCAGTTGGGAGGGGCTATCAGGCAATCAGCCCCAGCATTTT	CASSWEGLSGNQPQHF
-	TRBJ1-5	-	TRBV6-2/TRBV6-3	TGTGCCAGCAGTGGAACAAGTAATCAGCCCCAGCATTTT	CASSGTSNQPQHF
TRBD2	TRBJ2-1	once	TRBV7-6	TGTGCCAGCAGCTTATCGGGACTAGCGGACAATGAGCAGTTCTTC	CASSLSGLADNEQFF
TRBD2	TRBJ2-1	-	TRBV20-1	TGCAGTGCTCCGCGAGAGGGGAAGGGACTAGCGGGCAATGAGCAGTTCTTC	CSAPREGKGLAGNEQFF
-	TRBJ1-6	few	TRBV27	TGTGCCAGCAGTTTTGGGGGGAGGAATTCACCCCTCCACTTT	CASSFGGRNSPLHF
-	TRBJ2-7	-	TRBV20-1	TGCAGTGCTTCGGACCGCTACGAGCAGTACTTC	CSASDRYEQYF
TRBD2	TRBJ2-3	-	TRBV5-8	TGTGCCAGCAGCCTACAGCGGGGGAAAGTCACAGATACGCAGTATTTT	CASSLQRGKVTDTQYF
-	TRBJ2-2	once	TRBV27	TGTGCCAGCAGTCAATCAGGGGTTTGGGCCACCGGGGAGCTGTTTTTT	CASSQSGVWATGELFF
TRBD1	TRBJ1-2	-	TRBV19	TGTGCCAGTAGTACAAATACCGGGACAGGGGGCTATGGCTACACCTTC	CASSTNTGTGGYGYTF
-	TRBJ1-1	-	TRBV4-1	TGCGCCAGCAGCCAAGCCCGTCCGCGGGGGACTGAAGCTTTCTTT	CASSQARPRGTEAFF